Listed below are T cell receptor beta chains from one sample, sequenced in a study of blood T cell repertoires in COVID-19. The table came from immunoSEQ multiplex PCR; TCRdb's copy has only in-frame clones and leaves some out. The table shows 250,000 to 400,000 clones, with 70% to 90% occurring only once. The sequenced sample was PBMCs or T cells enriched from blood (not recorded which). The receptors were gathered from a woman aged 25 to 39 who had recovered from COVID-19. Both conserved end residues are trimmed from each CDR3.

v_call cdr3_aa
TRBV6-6 ASRLTLLRNTEAF
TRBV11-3 ASSLSNTGELF
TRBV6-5 ASSRGTGANQPQH
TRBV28 ASSQRDRGYNEQF
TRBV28 ASRNQGLGNTIY
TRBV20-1 SASRRGQTDTQY
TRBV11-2 ASSTLTGGKLF
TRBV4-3 ASSQDSGSNQPQH
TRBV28 ASSLWAIGQGTAGNTIY
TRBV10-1 ASQGQREGGYT
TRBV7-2 ASSSSEYTEAF
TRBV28 ASRPPGGSPLH
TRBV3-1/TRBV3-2 ASSQEGGGSYNEQF
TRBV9 ASSVRGSYNSPLH
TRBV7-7 ASSEAALSEKLF
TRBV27 ASSYRGSYEQY
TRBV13 ASSAGTESYGYT
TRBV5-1 ASSLAPTGGTSPLH
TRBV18 ASSPPSPPGNQPQH
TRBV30 ASYRDRSTDTQY
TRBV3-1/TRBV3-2 ASSSRLAGRPPPDTQY
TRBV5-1 ASSPRDSTSPLH
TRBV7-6 ASSPSGGNQPQH
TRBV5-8 ASSFGTSPSYEQY
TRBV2 ASRRQIREVTEAF
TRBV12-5 ASGSDRDQETQY
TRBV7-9 ASSLAAGANTEAF
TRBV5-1 ASSLASGGTDTQY
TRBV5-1 ASSRSGLAGDQGTGELF
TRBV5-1 ASSLEGRAGVTNTGELF
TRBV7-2 ASSLDLPTSREDTQY
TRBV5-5 ASSFSGEGYT
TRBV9 ASSVATANTEAF
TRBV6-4 ASRSQVNTEAF
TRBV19 ASSIGTGGSAF
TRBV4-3 ASSQELEGQPQH
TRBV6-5 ASRWERDTGELF
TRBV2 ASSEDRGKSYGYT
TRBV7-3 ASSLTWGQGVEQF
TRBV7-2 ASSLDLAGGSADTQY
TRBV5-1 ASSIVGTSAETQY
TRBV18 ASSPSTGRETQY
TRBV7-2 ASSRARDYYNEQF
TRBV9 ASSPGQQGTYEQY
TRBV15 ATSTPTPGDTQY
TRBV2 ASSSFPGNEQY